A single sample gave rise to the 12 T cell receptor beta chains below, sequenced in a study of T cell repertoires in cytomegalovirus infection. These TCRs' antigens remain unknown. TCRdb re-analysed the reads in MiXCR, keeping a single row per CDR3 protein. Of around 900,000 distinct CDR3 sequences listed, 25% to 40% are singletons. This specimen consisted of cultured CD8+ T cells from PBMCs, obtained from culture after CMV antigen stimulation. The source is a human donor in good health (CMV status not recorded). Some clones in this sample may be carry-over from other donors' samples.

This chain uses TRBV27 with TRBJ2-1, with no clear D. This CDR3 is built from 18 residues. The V gene lost 3 bases and the J gene lost 4 bases, with 22 bases spanning the gap. Germline V gives CDR1 MNHEY, CDR2 SMNVEV (reference sequence). The DNA of the CDR3 is TGTGCCAGCAGTTTCTCCGGTTTGGTGCTTGTAGTATACAATGAGCAGTTCTTC. It yields the protein CASSFSGLVLVVYNEQFF.

There are a few counts of this clonotype. The chain links TRBV5-4 to TRBJ2-2; possibly TRBD2 for D (6 bases). The germline V gene has CDR1 SGHNT and CDR2 YYREEE (reference sequence). V dropped 3 bases and J dropped 5 bases, with 20 bases sitting between them. CDR3 length: 17 residues. The CDR3 sequence is CASSSPGDGPSTGELFF. CDR3 nucleotide sequence: TGTGCCAGCAGCTCTCCGGGGGACGGCCCCTCTACCGGGGAGCTGTTTTTT.

For this clonotype: Its ends do not fully match the called genes, so a read error is possible. This chain joins TRBV12-3 or TRBV12-4 and TRBJ1-2; a possible D gene is TRBD1 (5 bases). The CDR3 is 16 amino acids. Written as DNA, the CDR3 is TGTGTCAGCAGCCATCTTTCGTCGGGGGGAAACTATGGCTACACCTTC. This codes for CVSSHLSSGGNYGYTF.

V is TRBV12-3 or TRBV12-4 and J is TRBJ1-2; D not certain. The germline V and J ends were trimmed by 6 bases and 4 bases, with 12 bases remaining between them. The CDR3 totals 13 residues. The CDR3 here is CASSHPGGYGYTF. DNA of the CDR3: TGTGCCAGCAGCCACCCAGGAGGCTATGGCTACACCTTC.

In its sample, this clonotype was seen many times. V and J are TRBV7-9 and TRBJ1-3; D remains unclear. CDR1 is SEHNR and CDR2 is FQNEAQ in the germline V gene (reference sequence). The CDR3 runs to 12 residues. The V end lost 4 bases, the J end lost 14 bases, and 15 bases lay between the germline ends. DNA of the CDR3: TGTGCCAGCAGCTCCTCCGAAAGGAAGGTATATTTT. This encodes CASSSSERKVYF.

The genes are TRBV4-1 and TRBJ2-1, with 7 bases matching TRBD1. CDR3 size: 15 residues. J was trimmed by 7 bases and V by 2 bases; bases with no gene match: 8. CDR1 is MGHRA and CDR2 is YSYEKL in the germline V gene. CDR3 in DNA: TGCGCCAGCAGCCAAATCGAGGGGGCGCGGAATGAGCAGTTCTTC. Translation: CASSQIEGARNEQFF.

The sample holds a few counts of this clonotype. Mismatch with germline at one junction end may stem from a read error. This chain links TRBV7-7 with TRBJ2-5; D perhaps matches TRBD2 (7 bases). Germline V gives CDR1 SSHAT, CDR2 FNYEAQ (reference sequence). CDR3 length: 15 amino acids. Here the CDR3 reads CASSPPRGAGETQYF. The DNA of the CDR3 is TGTGCTAGCAGCCCCCCCCGGGGGGCAGGAGAGACCCAGTACTTC.

The chain employs TRBV28 and TRBJ2-7; 8 bases map to TRBD1. CDR1 and CDR2 (germline): MDHEN, SYDVKM. This CDR3 comprises 14 residues. Trimming took 6 bases from V and 4 from J; bases not matched to a gene: 8. The CDR3 is CASRPTGDVYEQYV. The CDR3 DNA follows: TGTGCCAGCAGACCGACAGGGGACGTATACGAGCAGTACGTC.

This chain uses TRBV19 with TRBJ1-1, with 7 positions matching TRBD1. The CDR3 covers 14 residues. Germline CDR1 and CDR2: LNHDA and SQIVND (reference sequence). The J segment lost 6 bases and the V segment lost 4 bases, leaving 8 bases of the junction unmatched. CDR3 in amino acids: CASSTLTGRSEAFF. In nucleotides, the CDR3 is TGTGCCAGTAGTACCCTGACAGGGCGTTCTGAAGCTTTCTTT.

The chain uses TRBV7-2 and TRBJ2-7; D is unclear. The V gene lost 2 bases and the J gene lost 4 bases, with 9 bases spanning the gap. Germline CDR1 is SGHTA and CDR2 is FQGNSA. The length of the CDR3 is 13 residues. The CDR3 sequence is CASSLNRLYEQYV. The CDR3 DNA is TGTGCCAGCAGCTTAAACAGACTTTACGAGCAGTACGTC.

This clonotype was seen a handful of times. The chain's CDR3 is CASSLGGTGPYNEQFF. DNA of the CDR3: TGTGCCAGCAGCTTAGGGGGGACAGGACCCTACAATGAGCAGTTCTTC. The chain couples TRBV7-6 to TRBJ2-1; 8 bases agree with TRBD1. Germline CDR1 SGHVS, CDR2 FNYEAQ. This CDR3 has 16 residues. Trimming cost V 1 base and J 2 bases; bases outside gene matches: 4.

This clonotype was counted a few times. The chain employs TRBV7-2 and TRBJ1-2; a possible D gene is TRBD1 (5 bases). Trimming pared 2 bases from V and 2 bases from J, leaving 24 bases between. Per the germline V gene, CDR1 is SGHTA and CDR2 is FQGNSA. The CDR3 has 19 amino acids. The CDR3 region has the DNA TGTGCCAGCAGCTTACGTACCGACAGCAAGTACCTCAAAAACTATGGCTACACCTTC. Its translation: CASSLRTDSKYLKNYGYTF.